A single sample gave rise to the 21 T cell receptor beta chains below, sequenced in a study of neoadjuvant anti-PD-1 for oral cavity cancer. Time point meaning: after neoadjuvant nivolumab, at surgical resection. The table came from immunoSEQ multiplex PCR; TCRdb's copy has only in-frame clones and leaves some out. The sample carries 35,000 to 40,000 clones, around 40% recorded once. Sample: tumor tissue, taken after nivolumab (anti-PD-1) treatment. The source is a person aged 35-79 years with oral cavity squamous cell carcinoma.

There are a few counts of this clone. CDR3 residues: CASSLPSSGANVLTF. The CDR3 nucleotides are TGTGCCAGCAGCTTACCAAGCTCTGGGGCCAACGTCCTGACTTTC. The chain is built from TRBV7-8 and TRBJ2-6; D is ambiguous. Germline V gene data show CDR1 as SGHVS and CDR2 as FQNEAQ. The length of the CDR3 is 15 residues. V was cut by 2 bases and J by 0 bases, with 5 bases left in between.

The chain uses TRBV7-3 and TRBJ2-3; the D gene is possibly TRBD2 (6 bases). The CDR3 contains 14 residues. V lost 5 bases, J lost 6 bases, and 15 bases lay in between. In germline, CDR1 is SGHTA, CDR2 FQGTGA. CDR3 sequence reads: CASSRGLTEDTQYF. In DNA form, the CDR3 reads TGTGCCAGCAGCCGGGGACTGACAGAGGATACGCAGTATTTT.

This clone occurred a few times. The chain is built from TRBV28 and TRBJ1-2; unclear D gene. From germline, CDR1 is MDHEN and CDR2 SYDVKM. The V and J ends lost 4 bases and 5 bases respectively, with 14 bases between them. The CDR3 runs to 14 residues. The DNA for the CDR3 is TGTGCCAGCAGTTCCGGACGTCGATCATATGGCTACACCTTC. This gives the protein CASSSGRRSYGYTF.

The chain combines TRBV6-5 with TRBJ2-3; no firm D call. The CDR3 is 13 residues long. Germline loops: CDR1 MNHEY, CDR2 SVGAGI. V dropped 5 bases and J dropped 3 bases, with 9 bases sitting between them. This CDR3 is CASSQLETDTQYF. DNA for the CDR3: TGTGCCAGCAGTCAGCTAGAGACAGATACGCAGTATTTT.

The CDR3 DNA reads TGTGCCAGCAGCTGGGACCGGGCGGGGGAGCAGTACTTC. Translating it yields CASSWDRAGEQYF. J is TRBJ2-7 and V is TRBV5-4, with a possible D match to TRBD2 (6 bases). Trimming left V 3 bases short and J 7 bases short, with 14 bases between. There are 13 residues in the CDR3. CDR1 and CDR2 from the germline V gene are SGHNT and YYREEE (reference sequence).

This clone was counted between two and nine times. The sample has other DNA sequences that encode this CDR3 too. The chain links TRBV7-2 to TRBJ2-5; unclear D gene. Between the trimmed V and J ends, which lost 5 bases and 1 base, there was a span of 2 bases. Per the germline V gene, CDR1 is SGHTA and CDR2 is FQGNSA. The CDR3 runs 11 residues. The CDR3 sequence: CASSLQETQYF. CDR3 sequence (DNA): TGTGCCAGCAGCCTCCAAGAGACCCAGTACTTC.

The chain carries TRBV2 and TRBJ2-3; D uncertain. Trimming took off 3 bases at V and 1 base at J, with 11 bases between the two ends. The CDR3 runs 15 residues. The germline CDR1 and CDR2 sequences are SNHLY and FYNNEI. CDR3 in DNA: TGTGCCAGCAGTGAGTCCGCGTTGGGCACAGATACGCAGTATTTT. It is translated as CASSESALGTDTQYF.

The chain couples TRBV19 to TRBJ2-5, with D possibly TRBD1 on 6 matching bases. V gave up 2 bases and J gave up 5 bases, with 9 bases separating them. Germline lookup yields CDR1 LNHDA and CDR2 SQIVND (reference sequence). The CDR3 is 13 residues long. The CDR3 DNA follows: TGTGCCAGTAGTATATCAGGGGTTGAGACCCAGTACTTC. The encoded protein is CASSISGVETQYF.

This clone came up a few times. The chain recombines TRBV6-6 with TRBJ1-1; the D gene is possibly TRBD1 (5 bases). Trimming stripped 5 bases from V and 5 bases from J, with 6 bases between. The CDR3 loop spans 11 amino acids. Per germline, CDR1 MNHNY and CDR2 SVGAGI (reference sequence). CDR3 DNA: TGTGCCAGCAGTAGGGGAACTGAAGCTTTCTTT. It encodes CASSRGTEAFF.

The chain employs TRBV5-4 and TRBJ1-2; no firm D call. Trimming stripped 3 bases from V and 6 bases from J, with 12 bases between. The CDR3 length is 13 residues. Germline CDR1 and CDR2: SGHNT and YYREEE (reference sequence). In DNA form, the CDR3 reads TGTGCCAGCAGCTCACCCTTAACAGATGGCTACACCTTC. Its translation: CASSSPLTDGYTF.

The chain links TRBV30 to TRBJ1-1; the D is unclear. Per the germline V gene, CDR1 is GTSNPN and CDR2 is SVGIG (reference sequence). The CDR3 totals 11 residues. Deletions cut 0 bases from V and 8 bases from J, with 7 bases between. CDR3 protein: CAWSVTLEAFF. CDR3 coding DNA: TGTGCCTGGAGTGTAACCTTAGAAGCTTTCTTT.

J is TRBJ2-5 and V is TRBV7-9; 9 bases are shared with TRBD1. This CDR3 has 14 amino acids. The junction had 5 bases not matched to a gene; V was cut back by 5 bases and J by 4 bases. Germline CDR1 and CDR2: SEHNR and FQNEAQ (reference sequence). The CDR3, as DNA: TGTGCCAGCAGCGTCGGGACAGGGTCAGAGACCCAGTACTTC. This codes for CASSVGTGSETQYF.

The rearrangement links TRBV28 to TRBJ1-1; D gene unclear. The germline CDR1 and CDR2 sequences are MDHEN and SYDVKM. Trimming shortened V by 8 bases and J by 4 bases, and 11 bases separated the two germline ends. CDR3 length equals 12 residues. DNA of the CDR3: TGTGCCAGCTTAAGGGCCCTCACTGAAGCTTTCTTT. Protein: CASLRALTEAFF.

The chain is built from TRBV27 and TRBJ1-1; D is perhaps TRBD1 (5 bases). The V and J ends lost 2 bases and 1 base respectively, with 11 bases between them. The CDR3 consists of 15 residues. CDR1 is MNHEY, CDR2 SMNVEV, per germline (reference sequence). This CDR3 is CASSLLQATNTEAFF. CDR3 DNA: TGTGCCAGCAGTTTACTACAGGCAACGAACACTGAAGCTTTCTTT.

The V and J genes are TRBV6-1 and TRBJ2-3, with 11 bases lining up with TRBD2. Germline V gene lookup returns CDR1 MNHNS and CDR2 SASEGT. J was trimmed by 4 bases and V by 3 bases; bases with no gene match: 3. This CDR3 contains 15 residues. The CDR3 here is CASSELAGGSDTQYF. Written as DNA, the CDR3 is TGTGCCAGCAGTGAGCTAGCGGGAGGATCAGATACGCAGTATTTT.

The V gene is TRBV5-1, the J gene TRBJ1-1; D perhaps matches TRBD1 (6 bases). Germline V gives CDR1 SGHRS, CDR2 YFSETQ. V lost 4 bases and J lost 1, with 17 bases in between. The CDR3 is 16 residues long. CDR3 DNA sequence: TGCGCCAGCAGCGGGGGACAAACTTCCACGAACACTGAAGCTTTCTTT. Protein product: CASSGGQTSTNTEAFF.

This clone was observed many times. The chain links TRBV28 to TRBJ1-1; D is perhaps TRBD1 (5 bases). This CDR3 has 14 amino acids. Germline V gives CDR1 MDHEN, CDR2 SYDVKM. Trimming stripped 5 bases from V and 10 bases from J, with 20 bases between. In nucleotides, the CDR3 is TGTGCCAGCAGTCTTCTAGCGGACAACGGAGGAGCTTTCTTT. Residues: CASSLLADNGGAFF.

This clone was counted a few times. V usage is TRBV2 and J usage is TRBJ2-1; TRBD1 matches 9 bases. V lost 6 bases and J lost 2; bases outside the gene matches: 5. The CDR3 consists of 15 residues. From germline, CDR1 is SNHLY and CDR2 FYNNEI. The DNA for the CDR3 is TGTGCCAGCAGCGATACAGGGGGCGCCTACAATGAGCAGTTCTTC. Protein sequence: CASSDTGGAYNEQFF.

The chain combines TRBV5-4 with TRBJ1-1; the match to TRBD1 covers 7 bases. Losses at the gene ends were 4 bases for V and 8 bases for J; bases not matched to a gene: 11. Germline CDR1 is SGHNT and CDR2 is YYREEE (reference sequence). This CDR3 has 14 amino acids. The CDR3: CASSAFGTAREAFF. The CDR3 coding sequence is TGTGCCAGCAGCGCATTTGGGACAGCACGAGAAGCTTTCTTT. Using reference TRBV5-4 and TRBJ1-1 for the parts outside the CDR3, the full variable domain is ETGVTQSPTHLIKTRGQQVTLRCSSQSGHNTVSWYQQALGQGPQFIFQYYREEENGRGNFPPRFSGLQFPNYSSELNVNALELDDSALYLCASSAFGTAREAFFGQGTRLTVV.

This clone was recorded a few times. The genes are TRBV5-1 and TRBJ2-3; no firm D call. This CDR3 has 14 amino acids. CDR1 and CDR2 from the germline V gene are SGHRS and YFSETQ. The V and J ends lost 0 bases and 4 bases respectively, with 9 bases between them. The CDR3: CASSLEADSDTQYF. CDR3 in DNA: TGCGCCAGCAGCTTGGAGGCAGACTCAGATACGCAGTATTTT.

The chain is built from TRBV7-3 and TRBJ2-7; the match to TRBD1 covers 7 bases. CDR3 size: 15 residues. The germline V gene has CDR1 SGHTA and CDR2 FQGTGA. With 1 base clipped from V and 3 bases from J, the junction kept 6 bases outside the gene matches. CDR3 nucleotides: TGTGCCAGCAGCTTAAGGAAGGGGGCTGACTACGAGCAGTACTTC. It is translated as CASSLRKGADYEQYF. The entire variable domain, with the rest obtained from reference TRBV7-3 and TRBJ2-7, is as follows: GAGVSQTPSNKVTEKGKYVELRCDPISGHTALYWYRQSLGQGPEFLIYFQGTGAADDSGLPNDRFFAVRPEGSVSTLKIQRTERGDSAVYLCASSLRKGADYEQYFGPGTRLTVT.